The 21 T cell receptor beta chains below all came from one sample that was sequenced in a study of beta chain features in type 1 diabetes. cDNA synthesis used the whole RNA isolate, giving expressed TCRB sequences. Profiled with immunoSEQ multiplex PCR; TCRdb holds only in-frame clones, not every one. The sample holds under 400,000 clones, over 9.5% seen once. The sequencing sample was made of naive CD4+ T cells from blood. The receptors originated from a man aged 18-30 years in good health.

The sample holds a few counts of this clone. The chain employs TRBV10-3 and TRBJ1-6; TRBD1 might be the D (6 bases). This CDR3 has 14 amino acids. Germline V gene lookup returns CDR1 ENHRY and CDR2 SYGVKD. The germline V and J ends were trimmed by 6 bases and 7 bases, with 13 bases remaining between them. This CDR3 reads CAIRDGQWNSPLHF. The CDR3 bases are TGTGCCATCAGGGACGGACAGTGGAATTCACCCCTCCACTTT.

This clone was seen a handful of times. The CDR3 region is CASSPSSVISTGELFF. The CDR3 bases are TGTGCCAGCTCACCATCTAGCGTGATTAGCACCGGGGAGCTGTTTTTT. This chain links TRBV18 with TRBJ2-2; TRBD2 might be the D (6 bases). CDR3 length equals 16 residues. Germline V lookup: CDR1 KGHSH, CDR2 LQKENI. V dropped 2 bases and J dropped 4 bases, with 14 bases sitting between them.

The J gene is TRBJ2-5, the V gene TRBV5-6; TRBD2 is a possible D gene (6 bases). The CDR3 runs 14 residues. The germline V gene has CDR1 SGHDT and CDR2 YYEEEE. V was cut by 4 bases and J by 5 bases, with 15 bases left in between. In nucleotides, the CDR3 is TGTGCCAGCAGCGCCCGACTAGGTTTGGAGACCCAGTACTTC. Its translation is CASSARLGLETQYF.

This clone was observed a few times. The CDR3 nucleotides are TGTGCCAGCTCAGCGACAAAGAACACCGGGGAGCTGTTTTTT. This translates into CASSATKNTGELFF. The V call is TRBV18, the J call TRBJ2-2; D call uncertain. This CDR3 has 14 residues. The V gene lost 5 bases and the J gene lost 1 base, with 8 bases spanning the gap. Germline V gene sequence: CDR1 KGHSH, CDR2 LQKENI.

In nucleotides, the CDR3 is TGTGCCAGCAGCGTAGACCAGGGTGAGTCACCCCTCCACTTT. This gives the protein CASSVDQGESPLHF. This chain joins TRBV9 and TRBJ1-6; D may be TRBD1 (5 bases). With 0 bases removed from V and 10 bases from J, the gap between germline ends came to 11 bases. The length of the CDR3 is 14 residues. Germline lookup yields CDR1 SGDLS and CDR2 YYNGEE.

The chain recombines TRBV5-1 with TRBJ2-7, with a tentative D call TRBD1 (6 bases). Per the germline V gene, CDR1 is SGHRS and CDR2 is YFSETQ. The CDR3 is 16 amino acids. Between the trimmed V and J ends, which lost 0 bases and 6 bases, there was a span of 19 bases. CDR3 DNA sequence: TGCGCCAGCAGCTTGGCCAAAAGATTGGGGGCGGGCGAGCAGTACTTC. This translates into CASSLAKRLGAGEQYF.

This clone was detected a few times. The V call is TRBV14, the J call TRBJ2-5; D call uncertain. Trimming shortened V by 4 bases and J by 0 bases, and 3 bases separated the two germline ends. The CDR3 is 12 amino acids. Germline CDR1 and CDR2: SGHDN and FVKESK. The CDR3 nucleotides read TGTGCCAGCAGCCCGTACCAAGAGACCCAGTACTTC. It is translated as CASSPYQETQYF.

The CDR3 here is CAWCFRGTVVSSNEQFF. CDR3 in DNA: TGTGCCTGGTGTTTTAGGGGGACAGTCGTATCTTCCAATGAGCAGTTCTTC. The gene calls are TRBV30 and TRBJ2-1, with TRBD1 matching over 7 bases. This CDR3 region has 17 residues. Germline CDR1 GTSNPN, CDR2 SVGIG (reference sequence). The V and J ends lost 5 bases and 6 bases, in that order; junction bases with no gene match: 19.

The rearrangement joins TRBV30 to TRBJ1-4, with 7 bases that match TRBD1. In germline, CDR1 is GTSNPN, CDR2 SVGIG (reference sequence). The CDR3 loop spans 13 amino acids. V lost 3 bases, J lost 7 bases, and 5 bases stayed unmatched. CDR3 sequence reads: CAWSPGGSEKLFF. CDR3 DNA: TGTGCCTGGAGCCCAGGGGGGAGTGAAAAACTGTTTTTT.

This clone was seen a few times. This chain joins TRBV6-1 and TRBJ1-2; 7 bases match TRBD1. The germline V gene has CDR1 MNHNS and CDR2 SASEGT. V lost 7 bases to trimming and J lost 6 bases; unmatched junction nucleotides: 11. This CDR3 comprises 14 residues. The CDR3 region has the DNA TGTGCCAGCACCACAGGGACAGTATGGGATGGCTACACCTTC. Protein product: CASTTGTVWDGYTF.

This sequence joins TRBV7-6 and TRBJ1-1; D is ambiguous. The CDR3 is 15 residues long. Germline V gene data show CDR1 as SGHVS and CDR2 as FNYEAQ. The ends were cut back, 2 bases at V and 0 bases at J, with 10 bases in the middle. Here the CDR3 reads CASSLWEIMNTEAFF. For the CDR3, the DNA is TGTGCCAGCAGCTTATGGGAGATCATGAACACTGAAGCTTTCTTT.

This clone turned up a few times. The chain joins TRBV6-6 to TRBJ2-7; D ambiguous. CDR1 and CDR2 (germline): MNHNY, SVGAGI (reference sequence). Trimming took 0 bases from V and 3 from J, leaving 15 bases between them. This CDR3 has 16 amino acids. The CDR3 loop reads CASSYSGRGGGYEQYF. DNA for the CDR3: TGTGCCAGCAGTTACTCGGGTCGCGGCGGTGGCTACGAGCAGTACTTC.

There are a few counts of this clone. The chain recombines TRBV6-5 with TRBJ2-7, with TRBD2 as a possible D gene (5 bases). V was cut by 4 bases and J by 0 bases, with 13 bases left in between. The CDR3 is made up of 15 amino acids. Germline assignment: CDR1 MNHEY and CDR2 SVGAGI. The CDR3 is CASSSLGLSSYEQYF. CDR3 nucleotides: TGTGCCAGCAGTTCATTAGGACTTAGCTCCTACGAGCAGTACTTC.

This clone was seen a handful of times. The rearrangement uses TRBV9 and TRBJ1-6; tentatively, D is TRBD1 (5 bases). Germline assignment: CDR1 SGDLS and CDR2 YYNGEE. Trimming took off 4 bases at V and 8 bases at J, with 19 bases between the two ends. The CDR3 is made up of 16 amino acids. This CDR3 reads CASSPQVGGRYSPLHF. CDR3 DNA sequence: TGTGCCAGCAGCCCTCAAGTGGGGGGACGGTATTCACCCCTCCACTTT.

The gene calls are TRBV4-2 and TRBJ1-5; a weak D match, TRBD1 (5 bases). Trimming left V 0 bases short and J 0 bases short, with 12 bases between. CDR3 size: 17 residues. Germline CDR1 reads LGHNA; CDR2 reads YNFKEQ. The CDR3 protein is CASSQDKGRNSNQPQHF. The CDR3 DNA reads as TGTGCCAGCAGCCAAGATAAGGGGCGAAATAGCAATCAGCCCCAGCATTTT.

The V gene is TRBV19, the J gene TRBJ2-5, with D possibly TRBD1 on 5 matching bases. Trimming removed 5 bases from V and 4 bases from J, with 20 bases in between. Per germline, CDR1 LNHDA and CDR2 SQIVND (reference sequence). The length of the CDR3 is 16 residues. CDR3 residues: CASSSRTQGLGETQYF. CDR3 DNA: TGTGCCAGTAGTTCACGGACACAAGGGCTTGGAGAGACCCAGTACTTC.

CDR3 loop: CAWSGGYSNQPQHF. The CDR3 nucleotides are TGTGCCTGGAGTGGAGGTTATAGCAATCAGCCCCAGCATTTT. The gene calls are TRBV30 and TRBJ1-5, with D unclear. The ends were cut back, 1 base at V and 0 bases at J, with 7 bases in the middle. Germline assignment: CDR1 GTSNPN and CDR2 SVGIG (reference sequence). The CDR3 loop spans 14 amino acids.

CDR3: CATSSSYGDNQPQHF. In nucleotides, the CDR3 is TGTGCCACCAGCAGTTCCTACGGAGACAATCAGCCCCAGCATTTT. The rearrangement links TRBV15 to TRBJ1-5, with D unclear. Germline values: CDR1 LNHNV, CDR2 YYDKDF (reference sequence). The V gene lost 3 bases and the J gene lost 3 bases, with 12 bases spanning the gap. The CDR3 is made up of 15 amino acids.

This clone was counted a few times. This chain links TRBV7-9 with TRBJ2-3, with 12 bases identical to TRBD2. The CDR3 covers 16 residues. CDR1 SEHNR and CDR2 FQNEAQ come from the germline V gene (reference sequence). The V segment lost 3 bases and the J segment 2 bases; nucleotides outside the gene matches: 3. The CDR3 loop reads CASSLLAGGYTDTQYF. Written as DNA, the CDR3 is TGTGCCAGCAGCTTGCTAGCGGGAGGGTACACAGATACGCAGTATTTT.

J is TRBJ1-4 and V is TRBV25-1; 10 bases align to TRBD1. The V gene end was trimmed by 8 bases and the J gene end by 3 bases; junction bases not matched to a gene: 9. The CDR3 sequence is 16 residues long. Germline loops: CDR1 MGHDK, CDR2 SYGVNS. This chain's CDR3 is CASWGQGSPPNEKLFF. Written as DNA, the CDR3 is TGTGCCAGCTGGGGACAGGGGAGCCCACCTAATGAAAAACTGTTTTTT.

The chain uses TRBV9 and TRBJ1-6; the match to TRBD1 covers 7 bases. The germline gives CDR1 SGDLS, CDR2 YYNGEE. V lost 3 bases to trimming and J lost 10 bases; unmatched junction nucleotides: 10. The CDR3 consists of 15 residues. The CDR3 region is CASSDALGGRSPLHF. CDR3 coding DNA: TGTGCCAGCAGCGACGCGTTAGGGGGCAGGTCACCCCTCCACTTT.